Included here is one TCR beta chain sequence, with context. The entry originates in a study of blood T cell repertoires in COVID-19. Study at large: Nucleic acid was either cDNA or gDNA, and it came from T cells, B-cell-depleted T cells, or PBMCs.

Authors' data handling: Researchers report that nucleated cell counts were estimated from reference gene primer amplification. Sequencing used immunoSEQ multiplex PCR; TCRdb keeps in-frame clones, though not all of them. Clone size and the V and J calls come from that table; the DNA yielded D and trimming. This table has roughly 200,000 clones, 87% appearing once. Germline V gene sequence: CDR1 LGHDT, CDR2 YNNKEL (reference sequence). The CDR3 loop spans 19 amino acids. Trimming cost V 0 bases and J 0 bases; bases outside gene matches: 11. This rearrangement joins TRBV3-1 (or the pseudogene TRBV3-2) to TRBJ2-4; 7 nucleotides line up with TRBD2. The sequencing input was peripheral blood. This receptor was taken from a man in his 60s who had recovered from COVID-19. DNA for the CDR3: TGTGCCAGCAGCCAAGATAGGACTAGTACAAAGATAGCCAAAAACATTCAGTACTTC. It encodes CASSQDRTSTKIAKNIQYF.